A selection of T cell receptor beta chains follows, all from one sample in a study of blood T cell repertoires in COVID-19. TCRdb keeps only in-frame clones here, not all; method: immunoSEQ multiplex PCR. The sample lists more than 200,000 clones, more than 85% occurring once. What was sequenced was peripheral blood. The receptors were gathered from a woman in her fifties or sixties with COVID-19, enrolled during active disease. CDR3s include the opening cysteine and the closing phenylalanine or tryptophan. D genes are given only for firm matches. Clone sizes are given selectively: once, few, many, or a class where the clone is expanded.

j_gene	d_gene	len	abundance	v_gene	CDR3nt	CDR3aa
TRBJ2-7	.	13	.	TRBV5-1	TGCGCCAGCAGCTATGGACAGTTCTACGAGCAGTACTTC	CASSYGQFYEQYF
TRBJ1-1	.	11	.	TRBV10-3	TGTGCCATCAGTGGTTCGGCTGAAGCTTTCTTT	CAISGSAEAFF
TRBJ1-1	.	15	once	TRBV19	TGTGCCAGTAGTATTCGAGGCCGCATGAACACTGAAGCTTTCTTT	CASSIRGRMNTEAFF
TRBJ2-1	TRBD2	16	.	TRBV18	TGTGCCAGCTCACCACTACTAGCGGAGAGCTACAATGAGCAGTTCTTC	CASSPLLAESYNEQFF
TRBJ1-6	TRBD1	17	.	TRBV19	TGTGCCAGTAGTCTTCGGACAGGGGGCACCGCTGATTCACCCCTCCACTTT	CASSLRTGGTADSPLHF
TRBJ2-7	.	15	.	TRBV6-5	TGTGCCAGCAGGTACTCCGGAGACGGCACCTACGAGCAGTACTTC	CASRYSGDGTYEQYF
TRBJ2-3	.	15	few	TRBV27	TGTGCCAGCAGTTCTTGGAGCGGCGACATCGATACGCAGTATTTT	CASSSWSGDIDTQYF
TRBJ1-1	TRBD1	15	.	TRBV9	TGTGCCAGCAGCTTATCGACAGGGGGTACTTCTGAAGCTTTCTTT	CASSLSTGGTSEAFF
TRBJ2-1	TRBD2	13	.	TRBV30	TGTGCAGCCGATGCGGGTAGCGGGTATGAGCAGTTCTTC	CAADAGSGYEQFF
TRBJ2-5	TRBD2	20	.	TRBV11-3	TGTGCCAGCAGCTCCAGAGCAGGTGGGCTAGCGGGAGGCCTCCAAGAGACCCAGTACTTC	CASSSRAGGLAGGLQETQYF
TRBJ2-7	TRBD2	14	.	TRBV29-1	TGCAGCGTCGGCGGACTAGCGGGAGGTAGCGAGCAGTACTTC	CSVGGLAGGSEQYF
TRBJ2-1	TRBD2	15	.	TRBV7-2	TGTGCCAGCAGCTTAGGGGGTAGCGGGAACCATGAGCAGTTCTTC	CASSLGGSGNHEQFF
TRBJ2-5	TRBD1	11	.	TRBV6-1	TGTGCCAGCAGTGAGGGACAGGCCCAGTACTTC	CASSEGQAQYF
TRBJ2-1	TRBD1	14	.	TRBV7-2	TGTGCCAGCAGCCCCCCGGGACAGGGCAATGAGCAGTTCTTC	CASSPPGQGNEQFF
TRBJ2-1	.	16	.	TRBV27	TGTGCCAGCAGTTTATGGCGCCAGGGGCGCGACAATGAGCAGTTCTTC	CASSLWRQGRDNEQFF
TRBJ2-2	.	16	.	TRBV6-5	TGTGCCAGCAGTTACGGGCAGGCGTTGGTTTACGGGGAGCTGTTTTTT	CASSYGQALVYGELFF
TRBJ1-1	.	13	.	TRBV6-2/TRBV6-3	TGTGCCAGCAGTTACGCACAGGCTGCTGAAGCTTTCTTT	CASSYAQAAEAFF
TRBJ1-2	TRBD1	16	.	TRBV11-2	TGTGCCAGCAGCCTTCGACAAGGACAGGGGAGCTCTGGCTACACCTTC	CASSLRQGQGSSGYTF
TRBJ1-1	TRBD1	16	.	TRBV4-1	TGCGCCAGCAGCCCCGGACAGGGGCCCACGGACACTGAAGCTTTCTTT	CASSPGQGPTDTEAFF
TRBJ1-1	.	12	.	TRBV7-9	TGTGCCAGCAGCTACGGGAACACTGAAGCTTTCTTT	CASSYGNTEAFF
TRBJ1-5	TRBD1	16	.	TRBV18	TGTGCCAGCTCACCGGGTACAGGGGGGATCAATCAGCCCCAGCATTTT	CASSPGTGGINQPQHF
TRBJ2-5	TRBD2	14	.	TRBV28	TGTGCCAGCAGCCGACTAGCGGGAGAAGAGACCCAGTACTTC	CASSRLAGEETQYF
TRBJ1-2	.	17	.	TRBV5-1	TGCGCCAGCAGCGTACAACCTCGGGGGGCAGGTTTGTCTGGCTACACCTTC	CASSVQPRGAGLSGYTF
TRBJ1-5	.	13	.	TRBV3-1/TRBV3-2	TGTGCCAGCAGCCAAGATCGCGATCAGCCCCAGCATTTT	CASSQDRDQPQHF
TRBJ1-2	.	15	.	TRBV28	TGTGCCAGCAGCCCGGGGGGGGCTGCAAACTATGGCTACACCTTC	CASSPGGAANYGYTF
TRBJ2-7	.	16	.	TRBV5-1	TGCGCCAGCAGCTTGGGGGAAGGGAGTGGCTCCTACGAGCAGTACTTC	CASSLGEGSGSYEQYF
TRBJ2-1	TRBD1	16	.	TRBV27	TGTGCCAGCAGTTTTTATTGGACAGGGTTGATCAATGAGCAGTTCTTC	CASSFYWTGLINEQFF
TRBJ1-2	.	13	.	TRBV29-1	TGCAGCGTTGAAGATGCGGGGGGGTATGGCTACACCTTC	CSVEDAGGYGYTF
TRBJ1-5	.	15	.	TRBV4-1	TGCGCCAGCAGCAAACAGGGTTCGAACAATCAGCCCCAGCATTTT	CASSKQGSNNQPQHF
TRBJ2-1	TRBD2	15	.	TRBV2	TGTGCCAGCAGTACGACTAGCGGGAGTTACAATGAGCAGTTCTTC	CASSTTSGSYNEQFF
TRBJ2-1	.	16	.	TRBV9	TGTGCCAGCAGCCCTTGGTACGTGAGCTCCTACAATGAGCAGTTCTTC	CASSPWYVSSYNEQFF
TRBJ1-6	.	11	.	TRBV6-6	TGTGCCAGCAGTTACTCGAGGTCTCTCCACTTT	CASSYSRSLHF
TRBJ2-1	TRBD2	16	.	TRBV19	TGTGCCAGTAGCACCTCCGGACTAGCGGAGAACAATGAGCAGTTCTTC	CASSTSGLAENNEQFF
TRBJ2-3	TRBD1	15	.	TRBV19	TGTGCCAGTAGTATAGGGCAGGGGGACACAGATACGCAGTATTTT	CASSIGQGDTDTQYF
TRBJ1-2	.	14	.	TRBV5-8	TGTGCCAGCAGCGAAGTAGGGGTCTCCTATGGCTACACCTTC	CASSEVGVSYGYTF
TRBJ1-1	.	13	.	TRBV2	TGTGCCAGCACCTATGACCGGGACACTGAAGCTTTCTTT	CASTYDRDTEAFF
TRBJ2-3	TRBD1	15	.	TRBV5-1	TGCGCCAGCAGCTTGGCGGGACAGAGGACAGATACGCAGTATTTT	CASSLAGQRTDTQYF